This T cell receptor (beta chain) was identified in a study of long-term antiretroviral therapy in people with HIV. Running of the v3.0 immunoSEQ assay took place at survey level. The table came from immunoSEQ multiplex PCR; TCRdb's copy has only in-frame clones and leaves some out. The sample lists tens of thousands of clones, over 90% occurring once. The ends were cut back, 4 bases at V and 8 bases at J, with 14 bases in the middle. Germline loops: CDR1 MNHEY, CDR2 SMNVEV (reference sequence). The length of the CDR3 is 14 residues. This clonotype originated in a man between 50 and 59 years old with HIV. The sample here was unsorted PBMCs, taken 5.3 years after starting antiretroviral therapy. The genes are TRBV27 and TRBJ1-4, with D possibly TRBD1 on 5 matching bases. The CDR3 DNA reads as TGTGCCAGCAGTTCCCAGGGCGAGGGGGAAAAACTGTTTTTT. This sequence encodes CASSSQGEGEKLFF.